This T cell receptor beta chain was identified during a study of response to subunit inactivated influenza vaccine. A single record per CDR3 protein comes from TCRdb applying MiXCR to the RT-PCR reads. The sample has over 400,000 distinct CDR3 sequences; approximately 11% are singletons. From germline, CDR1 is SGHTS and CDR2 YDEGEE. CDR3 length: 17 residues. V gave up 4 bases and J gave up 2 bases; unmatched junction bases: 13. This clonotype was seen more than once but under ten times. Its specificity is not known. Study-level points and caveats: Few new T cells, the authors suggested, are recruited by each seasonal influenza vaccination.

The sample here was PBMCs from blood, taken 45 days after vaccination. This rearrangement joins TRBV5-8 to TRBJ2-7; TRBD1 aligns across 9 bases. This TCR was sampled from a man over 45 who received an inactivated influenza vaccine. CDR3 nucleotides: TGTGCCAGCAGCCCGAGGGACTCCCGGGACAGGGCCTACGAGCAGTACTTC. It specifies CASSPRDSRDRAYEQYF.